Following are 23 T cell receptor beta chains from one sample sequenced in a study of T cell responses to AZD1222 COVID-19 vaccine. Data came from immunoSEQ multiplex PCR; TCRdb stores just in-frame clones and leaves some out. The table records 130,000 to 150,000 clones, approximately 78% of them present only once. Here the sequenced sample was peripheral blood, taken on day 0 of MenACWY control vaccination. Receptors originate from an adult in good health.

The chain employs TRBV7-7 and TRBJ2-5, with D perhaps matching TRBD2 (6 bases). Trimming shortened V by 5 bases and J by 1 base, and 11 bases separated the two germline ends. Looked up from germline, CDR1 is SSHAT and CDR2 is FNYEAQ (reference sequence). This CDR3 has 14 residues. CDR3 region: CASSPGAVQETQYF. CDR3 bases: TGTGCCAGCAGCCCGGGAGCCGTCCAAGAGACCCAGTACTTC.

The V gene is TRBV7-9, the J gene TRBJ1-2; 8 positions agree with TRBD1. The V gene end was trimmed by 6 bases and the J gene end by 8 bases; junction bases not matched to a gene: 8. The CDR3 loop spans 13 amino acids. The germline CDR1 and CDR2 sequences are SEHNR and FQNEAQ (reference sequence). The CDR3 is CASSSGQVLGYTF. Written as DNA, the CDR3 is TGTGCCAGCAGTTCGGGACAGGTATTGGGCTACACCTTC.

V gene TRBV4-1 combines with J gene TRBJ2-5, with 9 nucleotides matching TRBD2. Looked up from germline, CDR1 is MGHRA and CDR2 is YSYEKL. With V trimmed by 3 bases and J by 3 bases, 14 bases remained unmatched. This CDR3 region has 18 residues. The CDR3 protein is CASSQLGLAGAGEETQYF. Here the CDR3 DNA reads TGCGCCAGCAGCCAGTTGGGGTTAGCGGGGGCAGGAGAAGAGACCCAGTACTTC.

The rearrangement links TRBV6-5 to TRBJ1-3; D gene unclear. CDR1 MNHEY and CDR2 SVGAGI come from the germline V gene. V lost 0 bases, J lost 4 bases, and 10 bases lay in between. The CDR3 covers 15 residues. CDR3 protein: CASSYSPSLGNTIYF. The DNA for the CDR3 is TGTGCCAGCAGTTACTCCCCGTCTCTGGGAAACACCATATATTTT.

The chain carries TRBV11-2 and TRBJ1-4; D is possibly TRBD1 (6 bases). Germline lookup yields CDR1 SGHAT and CDR2 FQNNGV. This CDR3 is 16 amino acids long. The V end lost 3 bases, the J end lost 0 bases, and 11 bases lay between the germline ends. The CDR3 reads CASSFGGAATNEKLFF. The CDR3 DNA sequence: TGTGCCAGCAGCTTTGGGGGCGCGGCAACTAATGAAAAACTGTTTTTT.

The chain employs TRBV2 and TRBJ1-2, with D maybe TRBD1 (5 bases). V lost 4 bases to trimming and J lost 0 bases, with 9 bases between them. The CDR3 has 14 amino acids. The germline V gene encodes CDR1 SNHLY and CDR2 FYNNEI. As DNA, the CDR3 is TGTGCCAGCAGTGGGGGGACGGCTAACTATGGCTACACCTTC. This translates into CASSGGTANYGYTF.

This clone was detected a few times. The chain joins TRBV6-5 to TRBJ1-6, with a possible D match to TRBD1 (5 bases). Trimming took 5 bases from V and 7 from J, leaving 15 bases between them. Germline CDR1 and CDR2: MNHEY and SVGAGI. This CDR3 is 15 amino acids long. The CDR3, as DNA: TGTGCCAGCAGTCCTCCGGGACGTAGGAATTCACCCCTCCACTTT. It codes for CASSPPGRRNSPLHF.

The genes are TRBV3-1 (or the pseudogene TRBV3-2) and TRBJ2-1, with TRBD2 identical over 7 bases. This CDR3 comprises 13 residues. The J segment lost 12 bases and the V segment lost 4 bases, leaving 9 bases of the junction unmatched. Germline-derived CDR1 and CDR2 are LGHDT and YNNKEL (reference sequence). CDR3 bases: TGTGCCAGCAGCCTCAATTTGGGACTACCGCAGTTCTTC. It specifies CASSLNLGLPQFF.

This sequence joins TRBV9 and TRBJ1-6; D not certain. The CDR3 loop spans 14 amino acids. CDR1 and CDR2 from the germline V gene are SGDLS and YYNGEE. The V gene lost 0 bases and the J gene lost 11 bases, with 12 bases spanning the gap. The CDR3: CASSVGQEPAPLHF. In nucleotides, the CDR3 is TGTGCCAGCAGCGTAGGGCAGGAACCCGCACCCCTCCACTTT. The complete variable domain, with remaining parts taken from reference TRBV9 and TRBJ1-6, reads DSGVTQTPKHLITATGQRVTLRCSPRSGDLSVYWYQQSLDQGLQFLIQYYNGEERAKGNILERFSAQQFPDLHSELNLSSLELGDSALYFCASSVGQEPAPLHFGNGTRLTVT.

V is TRBV2 and J is TRBJ2-3; perhaps D is TRBD1 or TRBD2 (5 bases each). CDR3 length equals 14 residues. V dropped 6 bases and J dropped 0 bases, with 10 bases sitting between them. The germline CDR1 and CDR2 sequences are SNHLY and FYNNEI. CDR3 sequence (DNA): TGTGCCAGCAGGTGGGGGTCTAGCACAGATACGCAGTATTTT. Translating it yields CASRWGSSTDTQYF.

The chain carries TRBV6-5 and TRBJ1-5, with TRBD1 identical over 7 bases. Trimming cost V 4 bases and J 4 bases; bases outside gene matches: 4. Germline CDR1 and CDR2: MNHEY and SVGAGI. This CDR3 has 14 amino acids. The CDR3 protein is CASSWTGTNQPQHF. CDR3 DNA: TGTGCCAGCAGTTGGACAGGTACTAATCAGCCCCAGCATTTT.

In this sample, this clone turned up many times. The chain links TRBV15 to TRBJ1-4; no clear D gene. This CDR3 region has 15 residues. CDR1 is LNHNV, CDR2 YYDKDF, per germline (reference sequence). Deletions cut 3 bases from V and 0 bases from J, with 8 bases between. This chain's CDR3 is CATSSLRSTNEKLFF. The CDR3 coding sequence is TGTGCCACCAGCAGTTTACGCTCAACTAATGAAAAACTGTTTTTT.

The chain uses TRBV19 and TRBJ1-5, with 10 bases matching TRBD1. The germline CDR1 and CDR2 sequences are LNHDA and SQIVND (reference sequence). V was clipped by 2 bases and J by 7 bases; unmatched bases: 5. The CDR3 length is 15 residues. CDR3: CASSIRTGGWQPQHF. The CDR3 nucleotides are TGTGCCAGTAGTATACGGACAGGGGGGTGGCAGCCCCAGCATTTT.

The V and J genes are TRBV29-1 and TRBJ2-5, with 9 bases matching TRBD1. Trimming removed 6 bases from V and 7 bases from J; junction bases left unmatched: 12. The CDR3 covers 14 residues. Germline V CDR1 and CDR2: SQVTM, ANQGSEA. CDR3 coding DNA: TGCAGCGTCGCGGGACAGGGTGTTACGGGGACCCAGTACTTC. Translating gives CSVAGQGVTGTQYF.

This clone was observed a single time. This rearrangement joins TRBV28 to TRBJ1-3; D is undetermined. CDR1 and CDR2 from the germline V gene are MDHEN and SYDVKM. The CDR3 runs 12 residues. V was cut by 6 bases and J by 5 bases, with 8 bases left in between. CDR3 region: CASRNGRNTIYF. The CDR3 DNA sequence: TGTGCCAGCAGAAATGGGCGAAACACCATATATTTT.

The chain couples TRBV11-2 to TRBJ1-6; weak D call: TRBD1 (6 bases). The germline V gene encodes CDR1 SGHAT and CDR2 FQNNGV. CDR3 size: 13 residues. The V and J ends lost 5 bases and 8 bases respectively, with 10 bases between them. In nucleotides, the CDR3 is TGTGCCAGCAGCGTCAACAGGGATTCACCCCTCCACTTT. It yields the protein CASSVNRDSPLHF.

This chain uses TRBV7-9 with TRBJ1-3; D is possibly TRBD1 (5 bases). CDR3 length: 15 residues. Germline lookup yields CDR1 SEHNR and CDR2 FQNEAQ (reference sequence). The V end lost 7 bases, the J end lost 0 bases, and 13 bases lay between the germline ends. CDR3 in DNA: TGTGCCAGCACCATCTACAGGAACTCTGGAAACACCATATATTTT. It specifies CASTIYRNSGNTIYF.

CDR3 amino acids: CASSSAGLLSTDTQYF. The CDR3 bases are TGTGCCAGCAGCTCAGCGGGTCTCTTAAGCACAGATACGCAGTATTTT. V gene TRBV9 combines with J gene TRBJ2-3; a possible D gene is TRBD2 (6 bases). Trimming took off 4 bases at V and 0 bases at J, with 15 bases between the two ends. CDR1 and CDR2 from the germline V gene are SGDLS and YYNGEE. This CDR3 comprises 16 residues.

The chain uses TRBV10-1 and TRBJ2-5; D tentatively reads TRBD1 or TRBD2 (5 bases each). The CDR3 totals 14 residues. V lost 3 bases, J lost 2 bases, and 10 bases lay in between. Germline values: CDR1 WNHNN, CDR2 SYGVQD (reference sequence). The CDR3 protein is CASSESGAQETQYF. The DNA of the CDR3 is TGCGCCAGCAGTGAATCCGGGGCTCAAGAGACCCAGTACTTC.

In this sample, this clone turned up once. The chain is built from TRBV23-1 and TRBJ1-3, with unresolved D. TRBV23-1 is given ORF status, its function remaining uncertain. V shed 1 base and J shed 0 bases, with 13 bases lying between them. This CDR3 contains 17 residues. The CDR3 nucleotides are TGCGCCAGCAGTCAATTTCAGAGACGTATCTCTGGAAACACCATATATTTT. It codes for CASSQFQRRISGNTIYF.

The chain has TRBV2 and TRBJ2-5, with D unresolved. V was shortened by 2 bases and J by 2 bases, with 0 bases between the two germline ends. Per the germline V gene, CDR1 is SNHLY and CDR2 is FYNNEI. The CDR3 sequence is 11 residues long. The CDR3 is CASSEQETQYF. The CDR3 DNA reads TGTGCCAGCAGTGAACAAGAGACCCAGTACTTC.

The chain recombines TRBV28 with TRBJ1-3, with D possibly TRBD1 on 5 matching bases. V was pared by 3 bases and J by 0 bases, with 12 bases between. The CDR3 spans 16 residues. Germline CDR1 and CDR2: MDHEN and SYDVKM. CDR3 loop: CASSFPRQHSGNTIYF. CDR3 sequence (DNA): TGTGCCAGCAGTTTCCCCCGACAGCACTCTGGAAACACCATATATTTT. Looking up the rest from reference TRBV28 and TRBJ1-3 gives the full variable domain: DVKVTQSSRYLVKRTGEKVFLECVQDMDHENMFWYRQDPGLGLRLIYFSYDVKMKEKGDIPEGYSVSREKKERFSLILESASTNQTSMYLCASSFPRQHSGNTIYFGEGSWLTVV.

The chain couples TRBV7-9 to TRBJ2-1; D remains ambiguous. Germline-derived CDR1 and CDR2 are SEHNR and FQNEAQ (reference sequence). This CDR3 spans 14 amino acids. Between the trimmed V and J ends, which lost 2 bases and 7 bases, there was a span of 12 bases. The CDR3 spells CASSLNLFSNEQFF. In DNA, the CDR3 is TGTGCCAGCAGCTTAAATCTTTTTTCTAATGAGCAGTTCTTC.